This T cell receptor beta chain came from a study of prognosis after radiotherapy for stage I lung cancer. Study background: Non-small cell lung cancer patients at stage I were enrolled between early 2018 and early 2019. Nobody among the patients got concurrent therapy with stereotactic body radiotherapy. In about 14 patients the disease was a newly diagnosed primary stage I lung tumor, whereas a few had oligometastatic NSCLC following surgical resection of the primary tumor. Study-wide points: Unique TCR clone counts dropped after stereotactic body radiation therapy, from a median of approximately 9,600 to 7,200.

The CDR3 runs 12 residues. Trimming shortened V by 2 bases and J by 7 bases, and 8 bases separated the two germline ends. Germline V gene sequence: CDR1 LNHDA, CDR2 SQIVND (reference sequence). This clonotype was counted ten times or more. Its specificity is not known. The authors amplified TCR beta CDR3 from genomic DNA using two-round multiplex PCR. It was primers specific to each TRBV and TRBJ gene that first-round PCR used. TCRdb reanalysed the multiplex PCR reads using MiXCR and keeps one entry per CDR3 protein. The sample contains about 25,000 distinct CDR3 sequences, around 40% of which appear only once.

The sequence was obtained from a donor over 45 with non-small cell lung cancer. Sequenced here: PBMCs, sampled before or after stereotactic body radiation therapy (not recorded which). The rearrangement joins TRBV19 to TRBJ1-2; D is uncertain. The CDR3 nucleotides read TGTGCCAGTAGTATACTCGGGGTTGGCTACACCTTC. Translating gives CASSILGVGYTF.